This is a list of T cell receptor beta chains from one sample in a study of cytomegalovirus exposure and HLA in healthy donors. Data came from immunoSEQ multiplex PCR; TCRdb stores just in-frame clones and leaves some out. The sample includes roughly 40,000 clones. Material for sequencing was PBMCs. The receptors come from a man aged 25-45 years in good health and CMV-seronegative. Each CDR3 is given with its conserved first and last residue. The order of the fields is D gene, V gene, J gene, CDR3 DNA, CDR3 protein. A D gene is named only where the DNA matches it firmly.

.	TRBV4-2	TRBJ2-7	TGTGCCAGCAGCCAAGATCGTTACGAGCAGTACTTC	CASSQDRYEQYF
TRBD1	TRBV6-5	TRBJ1-5	TGTGCCAGCAGGGCGACAGGGGTTAGCAATCAGCCCCAGCATTTT	CASRATGVSNQPQHF
TRBD2	TRBV6-5	TRBJ2-1	TGTGCCAGCAGATTAGCGGGAGGGCCGAATGAGCAGTTCTTC	CASRLAGGPNEQFF
.	TRBV7-9	TRBJ1-2	TGTGCCAGCGCTGATACCGCGTTCAGAGGGTTCTATGGCTACACCTTC	CASADTAFRGFYGYTF
TRBD1	TRBV9	TRBJ2-4	TGTGCCAGCAGCGTAGCAGGGGGTGCCAAAAACATTCAGTACTTC	CASSVAGGAKNIQYF
.	TRBV5-6	TRBJ2-5	TGTGCCAGCAGCCCCACATGGCCGGGGGAGACCCAGTACTTC	CASSPTWPGETQYF
.	TRBV4-1	TRBJ2-1	TGCGCCAGCAGCCAAGTAGACAACTCTGATGAGCAGTTCTTC	CASSQVDNSDEQFF
.	TRBV29-1	TRBJ2-1	TGCAGCGTTCCTATGGGCAGGAGGTACAATGAGCAGTTCTTC	CSVPMGRRYNEQFF
TRBD2	TRBV5-4	TRBJ2-3	TGTGCCAGCAGCTTGGGCCTAGCGGGTGGAACAGATACGCAGTATTTT	CASSLGLAGGTDTQYF
.	TRBV6-5	TRBJ2-7	TGTGCCAGCGAAAGCTGGGCACCAAGAAACTACGAGCAGTACTTC	CASESWAPRNYEQYF
TRBD2	TRBV6-5	TRBJ2-5	TGTGCCAGCAGTCCGACTCGCGGGAGTGAGACCCAGTACTTC	CASSPTRGSETQYF
TRBD1	TRBV5-1	TRBJ2-3	TGCGCCAGCAGCTTCGGAAGGACAGGGGATGAAATGAATACGCAGTATTTT	CASSFGRTGDEMNTQYF
TRBD1	TRBV6-1	TRBJ1-2	TGTGCCAGCAGTGAAGGGACAGGGGATTTTAACTATGGCTACACCTTC	CASSEGTGDFNYGYTF
.	TRBV5-6	TRBJ1-1	TGTGCCAGCAGCCACTTCTCTCAAGACACTGAAGCTTTCTTT	CASSHFSQDTEAFF
.	TRBV18	TRBJ2-2	TGTGCCAGCTCACCTCCGGCCGGGGAGCTGTTTTTT	CASSPPAGELFF
TRBD2	TRBV5-1	TRBJ2-1	TGCGCCAGCAGCTTGGTTTTTAGCGGGAACTACAATGAGCAGTTCTTC	CASSLVFSGNYNEQFF
TRBD1	TRBV29-1	TRBJ1-1	TGCAGCGTTGAGCAACAGGGGGCGCGGGCTGAAGCTTTCTTT	CSVEQQGARAEAFF